This passage covers 27 T cell receptor beta chains from one sample sequenced in a study of response to subunit inactivated influenza vaccine. TCRdb fed the RT-PCR reads into MiXCR, producing one record per CDR3 protein. This sample has about 540,000 distinct CDR3 sequences, with roughly 23% found just once. These data were also reused for a study on T cells expressing NK-cell markers. That source reports: UMI-tagged 5'RACE template switching yielded the TCR beta cDNA.

Specimen: CD4+ T cells sorted from PBMCs, collected about 12 days after vaccination. These receptors were collected from a man aged 50 or older who received an inactivated influenza vaccine.

This clonotype was counted a few times. The chain carries TRBV27 and TRBJ2-6; D remains unclear. Germline loops: CDR1 MNHEY, CDR2 SMNVEV (reference sequence). V was trimmed by 0 bases and J by 4 bases, leaving 4 bases between them. This CDR3 is built from 14 residues. The chain's CDR3 is CASSLSLGANVLTF. The CDR3 nucleotides read TGTGCCAGCAGTTTATCATTGGGGGCCAACGTCCTGACTTTC. Using reference TRBV27 and TRBJ2-6 for the parts outside the CDR3, the full variable domain is EAQVTQNPRYLITVTGKKLTVTCSQNMNHEYMSWYRQDPGLGLRQIYYSMNVEVTDKGDVPEGYKVSRKEKRNFPLILESPSPNQTSLYFCASSLSLGANVLTFGAGSRLTVL.

This clonotype was detected a few times. J is TRBJ2-1 and V is TRBV7-2; 7 positions match TRBD1. This CDR3 is built from 15 residues. V lost 6 bases, J lost 0 bases, and 5 bases stayed unmatched. Germline lookup yields CDR1 SGHTA and CDR2 FQGNSA. The CDR3 spells CASRATGSSYNEQFF. As DNA, the CDR3 is TGTGCCAGCAGGGCGACAGGGAGCTCCTACAATGAGCAGTTCTTC.

This chain links TRBV29-1 with TRBJ1-2, with 7 bases lining up with TRBD1. From germline, CDR1 is SQVTM and CDR2 ANQGSEA. There are 13 residues in the CDR3. V was clipped by 7 bases and J by 8 bases; unmatched bases: 13. CDR3 nucleotide sequence: TGCAGCGCCGAGGGGGCGGAGGTGGACGGCTACACCTTC. Translating gives CSAEGAEVDGYTF.

This clonotype was observed a few times. The rearrangement uses TRBV3-1 and TRBJ2-3; TRBD2 aligns across 7 bases. The CDR3 is 15 amino acids. Germline lookup yields CDR1 LGHDT and CDR2 YNNKEL (reference sequence). Trimming cost V 3 bases and J 4 bases; bases outside gene matches: 7. The CDR3 loop reads CASSQTAGVADTQYF. The CDR3 nucleotides are TGTGCCAGCAGCCAGACGGCGGGGGTCGCAGATACGCAGTATTTT.

The chain employs TRBV20-1 and TRBJ2-7; D ambiguous. Germline CDR1 is DFQATT and CDR2 is SNEGSKA (reference sequence). V lost 6 bases to trimming and J lost 3 bases, with 15 bases between them. This CDR3 has 13 residues. CDR3 sequence: CSAPLGFLYEQYF. CDR3 DNA sequence: TGCAGTGCCCCTTTGGGGTTCCTCTACGAGCAGTACTTC.

The chain links TRBV7-2 to TRBJ2-7, with D possibly matching TRBD2 (6 bases). This CDR3 has 13 amino acids. V lost 0 bases, J lost 11 bases, and 14 bases lay in between. CDR1 is SGHTA and CDR2 is FQGNSA in the germline V gene. The CDR3 DNA follows: TGTGCCAGCAGCTTAGCGCCCGGGGTAGCGGAGTACTTC. It yields the protein CASSLAPGVAEYF. The variable domain in full, completed from reference TRBV7-2 and TRBJ2-7, reads GAGVSQSPSNKVTEKGKDVELRCDPISGHTALYWYRQSLGQGLEFLIYFQGNSAPDKSGLPSDRFSAERTGGSVSTLTIQRTQQEDSAVYLCASSLAPGVAEYFGPGTRLTVT.

The chain employs TRBV12-3 or TRBV12-4 and TRBJ1-5, with D possibly matching TRBD1 (5 bases). V lost 6 bases to trimming and J lost 2 bases, with 14 bases between them. The CDR3 is 15 amino acids. In nucleotides, the CDR3 is TGTGCCAGCAGCATCCAGGGACTTGGCAATCAGCCCCAGCATTTT. Protein sequence: CASSIQGLGNQPQHF.

The gene calls are TRBV29-1 and TRBJ2-3; weak D call: TRBD2 (5 bases). This CDR3 comprises 12 residues. Trimming pared 7 bases from V and 3 bases from J, leaving 11 bases between. The germline V gene encodes CDR1 SQVTM and CDR2 ANQGSEA. The CDR3 DNA is TGCAGCGGCGGACTCGAGACAGATACGCAGTATTTT. This gives the protein CSGGLETDTQYF.

This clonotype was observed a few times. The chain links TRBV7-9 to TRBJ2-5, with D perhaps TRBD1 or TRBD2 (5 bases each). Looked up from germline, CDR1 is SEHNR and CDR2 is FQNEAQ (reference sequence). This CDR3 is built from 12 residues. V was pared by 3 bases and J by 7 bases, with 9 bases between. This CDR3 reads CASSFRDLTQYF. CDR3 DNA: TGTGCCAGCAGCTTTAGGGACCTGACCCAGTACTTC.

The CDR3 bases are TGTGCCAGCAGCCAAGATTATCCGGGCTCTGGAAACACCATATATTTT. As protein: CASSQDYPGSGNTIYF. The V and J genes are TRBV4-2 and TRBJ1-3, with D unresolved. There are 16 residues in the CDR3. CDR1 LGHNA and CDR2 YNFKEQ come from the germline V gene. V was pared by 0 bases and J by 0 bases, with 9 bases between.

A few counts support this clonotype. V usage is TRBV5-6 and J usage is TRBJ2-7; TRBD1 or TRBD2 may be the D gene (5 bases each). The V gene lost 5 bases and the J gene lost 6 bases, with 15 bases spanning the gap. CDR1 is SGHDT and CDR2 is YYEEEE in the germline V gene. The CDR3 extends over 13 amino acids. In DNA, the CDR3 is TGTGCCAGCAGATCCGTTGTGGGGACCGAGCAGTACTTC. Translation: CASRSVVGTEQYF.

This clonotype was seen only a few times. The chain combines TRBV11-2 with TRBJ2-5; 7 bases are a match to TRBD1. Trimming cost V 5 bases and J 5 bases; bases outside gene matches: 14. The CDR3 is made up of 16 amino acids. From germline, CDR1 is SGHAT and CDR2 FQNNGV. CDR3: CASSKRTGFRGETQYF. CDR3 DNA: TGTGCCAGCAGCAAACGGACAGGTTTTCGTGGGGAGACCCAGTACTTC.

The chain couples TRBV28 to TRBJ2-7, with 9 bases lining up with TRBD2. The CDR3 covers 15 residues. Germline V gene lookup returns CDR1 MDHEN and CDR2 SYDVKM. V trimming: 6 bases; J trimming: 2 bases; junction bases outside the gene matches: 8. This chain's CDR3 is CASSRRTSVTYEQYF. The CDR3 DNA sequence: TGTGCCAGCAGCCGGAGGACTAGCGTAACCTACGAGCAGTACTTC.

The DNA of the CDR3 is TGTGCCACCAGCAGAGGCGGACAGGGGGCTGGTGGCTACACCTTC. Translated: CATSRGGQGAGGYTF. The V and J genes are TRBV15 and TRBJ1-2; TRBD1 aligns across 11 bases. The CDR3 extends over 15 amino acids. CDR1 and CDR2 (germline): LNHNV, YYDKDF (reference sequence). The J segment lost 7 bases and the V segment lost 1 base, leaving 5 bases of the junction unmatched.

This rearrangement joins TRBV6-1 to TRBJ2-1, with TRBD2 matching 7 bases. This CDR3 contains 15 residues. Trimming cost V 8 bases and J 3 bases; bases outside gene matches: 10. In germline, CDR1 is MNHNS, CDR2 SASEGT. The CDR3 DNA reads TGTGCCAGCGGGTCCGGGCGCGGGAGCTACAATGAGCAGTTCTTC. The encoded protein is CASGSGRGSYNEQFF.

This clonotype was found once. The CDR3 DNA reads as TGTGCCAGCAGCTTAACGGCTGGGGGCAACGAGCAGTACTTC. This sequence encodes CASSLTAGGNEQYF. This chain links TRBV7-3 with TRBJ2-7, with D tentatively TRBD1 (6 bases). From germline, CDR1 is SGHTA and CDR2 FQGTGA. This CDR3 has 14 residues. Trimming stripped 0 bases from V and 5 bases from J, with 11 bases between.

The rearrangement links TRBV6-1 to TRBJ1-3, with no clear D. V gave up 2 bases and J gave up 0 bases, with 8 bases separating them. CDR3 length: 15 residues. Germline V gene lookup returns CDR1 MNHNS and CDR2 SASEGT. CDR3 sequence (DNA): TGTGCCAGCAGTGAAAAAGGGATCTCTGGAAACACCATATATTTT. Its translation is CASSEKGISGNTIYF.

The gene calls are TRBV15 and TRBJ2-1, with TRBD1 as a possible D gene (5 bases). CDR1 and CDR2 (germline): LNHNV, YYDKDF (reference sequence). V lost 4 bases and J 7 bases, leaving 11 bases between the germline ends. The CDR3 covers 13 residues. The CDR3 bases are TGTGCCACCAGCACCAGGGAAGGAAATGAGCAGTTCTTC. It codes for CATSTREGNEQFF.

This clonotype was recorded many times. This chain joins TRBV5-1 and TRBJ2-3; D is undetermined. This CDR3 region has 15 residues. The germline V gene has CDR1 SGHRS and CDR2 YFSETQ. Trimming removed 3 bases from V and 5 bases from J, with 16 bases in between. CDR3 in amino acids: CASSSPSSKGDTQYF. The CDR3 region has the DNA TGCGCCAGCAGCTCCCCCTCAAGCAAGGGAGATACGCAGTATTTT.

This clonotype was seen ten or more times. The chain recombines TRBV12-3 or TRBV12-4 with TRBJ2-2; maybe TRBD2 (5 bases). The CDR3 consists of 15 residues. Trimming stripped 1 base from V and 4 bases from J, with 10 bases between. The CDR3 reads CASSLVSGSTGELFF. CDR3 nucleotides: TGTGCCAGCAGTTTAGTCTCGGGGAGCACCGGGGAGCTGTTTTTT.

The chain recombines TRBV20-1 with TRBJ2-4; D uncertain. The V end lost 0 bases, the J end lost 7 bases, and 25 bases lay between the germline ends. The CDR3 extends over 18 amino acids. Germline lookup yields CDR1 DFQATT and CDR2 SNEGSKA (reference sequence). CDR3 bases: TGCAGTGCTAGAGATTGGAACACCCCGGTTGGTTATATCAACATTCAGTACTTC. Encoded protein: CSARDWNTPVGYINIQYF.

The chain couples TRBV4-3 to TRBJ1-2, with D tentatively TRBD1 (5 bases). This CDR3 has 13 residues. The germline V gene encodes CDR1 LGHNA and CDR2 YSLEER. Between the trimmed V and J ends, which lost 1 base and 3 bases, there was a span of 6 bases. In DNA, the CDR3 is TGCGCCAGCAGCCAAGGGGGGTACTATGGCTACACCTTC. Translated: CASSQGGYYGYTF.

This rearrangement joins TRBV9 to TRBJ2-5; D remains unclear. V lost 3 bases and J lost 2, with 8 bases in between. The CDR3 extends over 13 amino acids. Per the germline V gene, CDR1 is SGDLS and CDR2 is YYNGEE. CDR3 region: CASSGDKQETQYF. DNA of the CDR3: TGTGCCAGCAGCGGAGACAAGCAAGAGACCCAGTACTTC.

In this sample, this clonotype turned up a few times. The V gene is TRBV27, the J gene TRBJ1-1; 12 bases are a match to TRBD1. Trimming took 5 bases from V and 6 from J; bases not matched to a gene: 7. The CDR3 is 15 amino acids. Germline V CDR1 and CDR2: MNHEY, SMNVEV (reference sequence). The CDR3 nucleotides are TGTGCCAGCAGTCCAACCGGGACAGGGGGCTCTGAAGCTTTCTTT. Its translation: CASSPTGTGGSEAFF.

Comments on this clonotype: A read error may account for a junction end that differs from germline. The V call is TRBV7-2, the J call TRBJ1-1, with D possibly matching TRBD1 (6 bases). This CDR3 is 15 amino acids long. CDR1 is SGHTA, CDR2 FQGNSA, per germline. The CDR3 bases are TGTGCCAGCAGCACTAGTGGGGGGCGCGGCACTGAATCTTTCTTT. Amino acids: CASSTSGGRGTESFF.

The rearrangement joins TRBV28 to TRBJ2-7, with 7 bases matching TRBD1. The CDR3 totals 15 residues. V trimming: 5 bases; J trimming: 3 bases; junction bases outside the gene matches: 10. The V gene's germline CDR1 is MDHEN and CDR2 SYDVKM. DNA for the CDR3: TGTGCCAGCAGTAAACCGGGACAGAATTACTACGAGCAGTACTTC. Amino acids: CASSKPGQNYYEQYF.

The V gene is TRBV20-1, the J gene TRBJ1-4, with D unresolved. The CDR3 loop spans 12 amino acids. Germline-derived CDR1 and CDR2 are DFQATT and SNEGSKA (reference sequence). Trimming pared 6 bases from V and 3 bases from J, leaving 8 bases between. CDR3 region: CSASLPNEKLFF. CDR3 nucleotide sequence: TGCAGTGCCTCGCTGCCTAATGAAAAACTGTTTTTT.